This T cell receptor beta chain was found in a study of control samples from healthy donors and cancer patients. The protocol was immunoSEQ multiplex PCR, while the TCRdb copy is restricted to in-frame clones and leaves out a portion. The sample yields about 170,000 clones, 93% seen once. V shed 1 base, J shed 0 bases, and the junction held 5 bases outside the gene matches. CDR3 length equals 18 residues. The germline CDR1 and CDR2 sequences are LNHDA and SQIVND (reference sequence). The chain combines TRBV19 with TRBJ2-1; TRBD2 agrees at 11 bases. What was sequenced was blood. This clonotype was sampled from a woman aged 60-75 years in good health. The CDR3 DNA reads as TGTGCCAGTAGTATAGCTAGCGGGGGGCCGAGCTCCTACAATGAGCAGTTCTTC. This gives the protein CASSIASGGPSSYNEQFF.